The next 14 T cell receptor beta chains were all read from a single sample in a study of preoperative IRX-2 immunotherapy in early breast cancer. Sequencing used immunoSEQ multiplex PCR; TCRdb keeps in-frame clones, though not all of them. This sample has about 37,000 clones, with 65% to 90% found just once. Treatment reported: preoperative locoregional IRX-2 cytokine immunotherapy. Sequenced here: lymph node tissue, sampled after IRX-2 immunotherapy. All receptors derive from a human donor with breast cancer.

This rearrangement joins TRBV30 to TRBJ2-7; 7 nucleotides line up with TRBD1. This CDR3 has 12 amino acids. Germline trimming cut 1 base from V and 5 bases from J; bases unmatched to any gene: 2. CDR1 and CDR2 (germline): GTSNPN, SVGIG (reference sequence). CDR3 sequence reads: CAWSEGGDEQYF. In nucleotides, the CDR3 is TGTGCCTGGAGTGAAGGGGGCGACGAGCAGTACTTC.

Note on this clone: One base lacks a clear read or is ambiguous, giving the residue X. The chain joins TRBV6-8 to TRBJ1-1; D not certain. This CDR3 spans 15 amino acids. From germline, CDR1 is MNHGY and CDR2 SAAAGT. Trimming removed 0 bases from V and 1 base from J, with 9 bases in between. The CDR3 spells CASSYSPXGNTEAFF. The DNA for the CDR3 is TGTGCCAGCAGTTACTCCCCAATRGGGAACACTGAAGCTTTCTTT.

V usage is TRBV10-1 and J usage is TRBJ2-1; D is undetermined. V was shortened by 3 bases and J by 3 bases, with 12 bases between the two germline ends. Germline lookup yields CDR1 WNHNN and CDR2 SYGVQD (reference sequence). The CDR3 runs to 15 residues. CDR3 region: CASSEGFSGYNEQFF. In DNA form, the CDR3 reads TGCGCCAGCAGTGAAGGCTTCTCGGGCTACAATGAGCAGTTCTTC.

The rearrangement links TRBV18 to TRBJ2-3; 8 positions agree with TRBD1. Losses at the gene ends were 3 bases for V and 1 base for J; bases not matched to a gene: 3. The CDR3 runs to 15 residues. Germline CDR1 KGHSH, CDR2 LQKENI. CDR3 region: CASSPGQVGTDTQYF. The CDR3 DNA reads TGTGCCAGCTCACCGGGACAGGTCGGCACAGATACGCAGTATTTT.

This clone was recorded once. The chain has TRBV6-8 and TRBJ1-3; D uncertain. Per germline, CDR1 MNHGY and CDR2 SAAAGT. V gave up 0 bases and J gave up 7 bases, with 7 bases separating them. The CDR3 spans 13 residues. CDR3 protein: CASSYSRRNTIYF. Here the CDR3 DNA reads TGTGCCAGCAGTTACTCCAGGCGGAACACCATATATTTT.

V and J are TRBV19 and TRBJ1-1; D is possibly TRBD1 (6 bases). The CDR3 consists of 14 residues. CDR1 is LNHDA and CDR2 is SQIVND in the germline V gene (reference sequence). V dropped 3 bases and J dropped 1 base, with 9 bases sitting between them. CDR3 protein: CASSILQGNTEAFF. CDR3 in DNA: TGTGCCAGTAGTATCTTACAGGGGAACACTGAAGCTTTCTTT.

V is TRBV14 and J is TRBJ2-7; 11 bases line up with TRBD2. This CDR3 spans 16 amino acids. V dropped 3 bases and J dropped 3; count of bases not matched to a gene: 7. CDR1 is SGHDN and CDR2 is FVKESK in the germline V gene. CDR3 sequence: CASSHTLAGDHYEQYF. The DNA of the CDR3 is TGTGCCAGCAGCCATACACTAGCGGGAGACCACTACGAGCAGTACTTC. The entire variable domain, with the rest obtained from reference TRBV14 and TRBJ2-7, is as follows: EAGVTQFPSHSVIEKGQTVTLRCDPISGHDNLYWYRRVMGKEIKFLLHFVKESKQDESGMPNNRFLAERTGGTYSTLKVQPAELEDSGVYFCASSHTLAGDHYEQYFGPGTRLTVT.

V is TRBV6-8 and J is TRBJ2-1; D is unclear. Trimming shortened V by 2 bases and J by 4 bases, and 12 bases separated the two germline ends. CDR3 length: 15 residues. Germline CDR1 MNHGY, CDR2 SAAAGT. DNA for the CDR3: TGTGCCAGCAGTTACAGGCAGCTAACATACAATGAGCAGTTCTTC. Translating it yields CASSYRQLTYNEQFF.

This clone was picked up one time. The chain recombines TRBV6-8 with TRBJ1-1; 7 bases fit TRBD1. CDR3 length equals 13 residues. V lost 6 bases and J lost 7; bases outside the gene matches: 8. Germline-derived CDR1 and CDR2 are MNHGY and SAAAGT. DNA of the CDR3: TGTGCCAGCAGAGGAGGGGGCTCGGGTGAAGCTTTCTTT. This translates into CASRGGGSGEAFF.

The V call is TRBV6-8, the J call TRBJ1-1, with D tentatively TRBD1 (6 bases). In germline, CDR1 is MNHGY, CDR2 SAAAGT. V shed 7 bases and J shed 0 bases, with 18 bases lying between them. CDR3 length: 16 amino acids. For the CDR3, the DNA is TGTGCCAGCATCGTATCGGGACAACTCATGAACACTGAAGCTTTCTTT. Amino acid sequence: CASIVSGQLMNTEAFF.

The chain employs TRBV7-6 and TRBJ1-4; 12 bases are a match to TRBD1. Trimming at V came to 3 bases and at J to 4 bases, leaving 3 bases not matched to a gene. CDR1 and CDR2 (germline): SGHVS, FNYEAQ. CDR3 length: 16 amino acids. CDR3 protein: CASSLGQGAGNEKLFF. In DNA form, the CDR3 reads TGTGCCAGCAGCTTGGGACAGGGGGCAGGTAATGAAAAACTGTTTTTT.

This clone was observed a single time. The chain uses TRBV6-8 and TRBJ2-3; 9 bases map to TRBD2. The CDR3 sequence is 17 residues long. Germline loops: CDR1 MNHGY, CDR2 SAAAGT. V lost 2 bases to trimming and J lost 4 bases; unmatched junction nucleotides: 10. CDR3 sequence: CASSYGPAGGPSDTQYF. The CDR3 DNA is TGTGCCAGCAGTTACGGCCCGGCGGGGGGGCCGTCAGATACGCAGTATTTT.

V is TRBV6-8 and J is TRBJ1-1; 8 bases are a match to TRBD1. The CDR3 consists of 14 residues. Losses at the gene ends were 6 bases for V and 3 bases for J; bases not matched to a gene: 6. The germline gives CDR1 MNHGY, CDR2 SAAAGT. CDR3 amino acids: CASSIRQGHTEAFF. The CDR3, as DNA: TGTGCCAGCAGCATTAGACAGGGGCACACTGAAGCTTTCTTT.

In its sample, this clone was seen a few times. The genes are TRBV11-3 and TRBJ2-6, with 7 bases matching TRBD1. Germline assignment: CDR1 SGHNT and CDR2 YENEEA. V lost 6 bases and J lost 1; bases outside the gene matches: 12. CDR3 length: 18 residues. The CDR3 DNA follows: TGTGCCAGCAGGGGCCAGGACAGGCCGATGTCTGGGGCCAACGTCCTGACTTTC. Translated: CASRGQDRPMSGANVLTF.